A selection of T cell receptor beta chains follows, all from one sample in a study of blood T cell repertoires in COVID-19. Clones were sequenced by immunoSEQ multiplex PCR, and TCRdb holds only the in-frame ones, with some missing. Here the sample spans 300,000 to 400,000 clones, more than 70% being singletons. Sequencing input: peripheral blood. The origin of the receptors is a woman aged 60-75 years with COVID-19, enrolled during active disease. Both conserved end residues are part of each CDR3. Each record gives: clone size, D gene, V gene, J gene, CDR3 DNA, CDR3 protein. D genes are given only for firm matches. Only part of the rows carry a size: once, few, many, or a class if the clone is expanded.

size: .
D: TRBD2
V: TRBV3-1/TRBV3-2
J: TRBJ2-2
DNA: TGTGCCAGCAGCCAAGAATTGTCTAGCGGGGCAAGGGGTACCGGGGAGCTGTTTTTT
CDR3: CASSQELSSGARGTGELFF

size: .
D: .
V: TRBV6-6
J: TRBJ2-1
DNA: .
CDR3: CASSYSVVGQGAFF

size: .
D: TRBD1
V: TRBV6-6
J: TRBJ1-4
DNA: TGTGCCAGCAGTTACAAGGGACAGGGGGCTAATGAAAAACTGTTTTTT
CDR3: CASSYKGQGANEKLFF

size: .
D: .
V: TRBV7-9
J: TRBJ1-2
DNA: TGTGCCAGCAGCAGTACAGGGTATGGCTACACCTTC
CDR3: CASSSTGYGYTF

size: .
D: TRBD1
V: TRBV18
J: TRBJ1-1
DNA: TGTGCCAGCTCACCACGGGACAGGGACACTGAAGCTTTCTTT
CDR3: CASSPRDRDTEAFF

size: few
D: .
V: TRBV5-6
J: TRBJ1-5
DNA: TGTGCCAGCAGCTTGTCCGCCGGGCGGGAGGATTTT
CDR3: CASSLSAGREDF

size: .
D: TRBD1
V: TRBV11-2
J: TRBJ2-2
DNA: TGTGCCAGCAGCTTAGAGACAGGGTTGTACACCGGGGAGCTGTTTTTT
CDR3: CASSLETGLYTGELFF

size: .
D: TRBD2
V: TRBV7-2
J: TRBJ2-2
DNA: TGTGCCAGCAGCTCTAGACTAGCGGGGGAGGGCGGGGAGCTGTTTTTT
CDR3: CASSSRLAGEGGELFF

size: .
D: TRBD2
V: TRBV7-8
J: TRBJ2-3
DNA: TGTGCCAGCAGCGTCGGCGGGACTAGCGGCCCCACAGATACGCAGTATTTT
CDR3: CASSVGGTSGPTDTQYF

size: .
D: .
V: TRBV28
J: TRBJ2-5
DNA: TGTGCCAGCAGTTTGGGGGGGACCCAGTACTTC
CDR3: CASSLGGTQYF

size: .
D: TRBD1
V: TRBV30
J: TRBJ2-2
DNA: TGTGCCTGGAGTCGGACAGGGAGGACCGGGGAGCTGTTTTTT
CDR3: CAWSRTGRTGELFF

size: .
D: TRBD2
V: TRBV2
J: TRBJ2-1
DNA: TGTGCCAGCAGGGAGCGGGGGGCCTACAATGAGCAGTTCTTC
CDR3: CASRERGAYNEQFF

size: .
D: TRBD2
V: TRBV6-5
J: TRBJ2-7
DNA: TGTGCCAGCAGCAAACGGGAGGGGCAACCCTACGAGCAGTACTTC
CDR3: CASSKREGQPYEQYF

size: .
D: TRBD1
V: TRBV18
J: TRBJ1-3
DNA: TGTGCCAGCTCACCCGATATGACAGGGGGCTTCGCCATATATTTT
CDR3: CASSPDMTGGFAIYF

size: .
D: .
V: TRBV2
J: TRBJ1-2
DNA: TGTGCCAGCAGGCACGCGGACAGTAACTATGGCTACACCTTC
CDR3: CASRHADSNYGYTF

size: few
D: .
V: TRBV6-5
J: TRBJ1-3
DNA: TGTGCCAGCAGAGGGGTCTCTGGAAACACCATATATTTT
CDR3: CASRGVSGNTIYF

size: .
D: .
V: TRBV5-8
J: TRBJ1-3
DNA: TGTGCCAGCAGCTTAAGAACAGGCCCCTCTGGAAACACCATATATTTT
CDR3: CASSLRTGPSGNTIYF

size: .
D: TRBD1
V: TRBV7-9
J: TRBJ2-2
DNA: TGTGCCAGCAGCTACCCGGACAGGGTGAACACCGGGGAGCTGTTTTTT
CDR3: CASSYPDRVNTGELFF

size: .
D: .
V: TRBV28
J: TRBJ1-4
DNA: TGTGCCAGCAGCCGACACGACGTTTTCGTGGAAAAACTGTTTTTT
CDR3: CASSRHDVFVEKLFF

size: .
D: TRBD2
V: TRBV30
J: TRBJ2-3
DNA: TGTGCCTGGACAAGCGGGGGGGCCTTGAATACGCAGTATTTT
CDR3: CAWTSGGALNTQYF

size: .
D: TRBD1
V: TRBV19
J: TRBJ2-2
DNA: TGTGCCAGCGTGGACAGGGGGCAGACCGGGGAGCTGTTTTTT
CDR3: CASVDRGQTGELFF

size: .
D: TRBD2
V: TRBV7-3
J: TRBJ2-3
DNA: TGTGCCAGCAGCTTAAGCGGGGGAGCTTTCACAGATACGCAGTATTTT
CDR3: CASSLSGGAFTDTQYF

size: .
D: TRBD1
V: TRBV19
J: TRBJ1-5
DNA: TGTGCCAGTAGTTTGACAGGGGGAAGGGGCAATCAGCCCCAGCATTTT
CDR3: CASSLTGGRGNQPQHF

size: .
D: .
V: TRBV11-3
J: TRBJ2-7
DNA: TGTGCCAGCAGCTTGGGGGGACGTTACGAGCAGTACTTC
CDR3: CASSLGGRYEQYF

size: .
D: .
V: TRBV28
J: TRBJ2-7
DNA: TGTGCCAGCAGTTTTCGCGGGACAGCACTCTACGAGCAGTACTTC
CDR3: CASSFRGTALYEQYF

size: once
D: TRBD1
V: TRBV27
J: TRBJ2-6
DNA: TGTGCCAGCAGTCGGACAGGGCTCGGGGCCAACGTCCTGACTTTC
CDR3: CASSRTGLGANVLTF

size: .
D: TRBD1
V: TRBV5-5
J: TRBJ2-7
DNA: TGTGCCAGCAGCGCACACCACCCGGGACAGGGGGCCTACGAGCAGTACTTC
CDR3: CASSAHHPGQGAYEQYF

size: .
D: TRBD2
V: TRBV5-1
J: TRBJ2-2
DNA: TGCGCCAGCAGCTTGGGGCGGGGGTCGAACACCGGGGAGCTGTTTTTT
CDR3: CASSLGRGSNTGELFF

size: once
D: .
V: TRBV11-2
J: TRBJ1-1
DNA: TGTGCCAGCAGCTTAGACCCAGGGGACACTGAAGCTTTCTTT
CDR3: CASSLDPGDTEAFF

size: .
D: TRBD1
V: TRBV28
J: TRBJ2-2
DNA: TGTGCCAGCAGCGGGCCGGGACAGGGGAACACCGGGGAGCTGTTTTTT
CDR3: CASSGPGQGNTGELFF

size: many
D: .
V: TRBV7-9
J: TRBJ1-1
DNA: TGTGCCAGCAGCAGACGAATGCGGGCCTCGAACACTGAAGCTTTCTTT
CDR3: CASSRRMRASNTEAFF

size: .
D: .
V: TRBV19
J: TRBJ1-1
DNA: TGTGCCAGTAAGGATATGGGGCAGGGCAGGGGGAACACTGAAGCTTTCTTT
CDR3: CASKDMGQGRGNTEAFF

size: .
D: .
V: TRBV25-1
J: TRBJ2-4
DNA: TGTGCCAGCAGTAGAATCGGGGCCAAAAACATTCAGTACTTC
CDR3: CASSRIGAKNIQYF

size: .
D: TRBD1
V: TRBV4-1
J: TRBJ2-5
DNA: TGCGCCAGCAGCCTCTCACGGGACAGGGGAGGAGGGGAGACCCAGTACTTC
CDR3: CASSLSRDRGGGETQYF

size: .
D: TRBD1
V: TRBV6-5
J: TRBJ1-5
DNA: TGTGCCAGCAGTTACGAGACAGGGGGCGGTCAGCCCCAGCATTTT
CDR3: CASSYETGGGQPQHF

size: .
D: .
V: TRBV5-1
J: TRBJ1-3
DNA: TGCGCCAGCAGCTTGTCGGGTGGAGATGGAAACACCATATATTTT
CDR3: CASSLSGGDGNTIYF

size: .
D: .
V: TRBV11-3
J: TRBJ2-5
DNA: TGTGCCAGCAGCTTAGCGCCAGGGTGGGAGACCCAGTACTTC
CDR3: CASSLAPGWETQYF

size: .
D: .
V: TRBV5-5
J: TRBJ2-2
DNA: TGTGCCAGCAGCTTCGATGATAGGACAGTCCTTGGGACCGGGGAGCTGTTTTTT
CDR3: CASSFDDRTVLGTGELFF

size: .
D: .
V: TRBV4-2
J: TRBJ2-5
DNA: TGTGCCAGCAGCCAAGGGCGCCAGGGTGCAGAGCAAGAGACCCAGTACTTC
CDR3: CASSQGRQGAEQETQYF

size: .
D: .
V: TRBV7-6
J: TRBJ2-2
DNA: TGTGCCAGCAGCCCTCTGGGCGGGGGCCAGAACACCGGGGAGCTGTTTTTT
CDR3: CASSPLGGGQNTGELFF

size: .
D: .
V: TRBV3-1/TRBV3-2
J: TRBJ2-2
DNA: TGTGCCAGCAGCCGGAGAGACCGGGACATTGACACCGGGGAGCTGTTTTTT
CDR3: CASSRRDRDIDTGELFF

size: .
D: .
V: TRBV4-1
J: TRBJ2-2
DNA: TGCGCCAGTCGGGAAAACTTGGTTATTGGCGGGGAGCTGTTTTTT
CDR3: CASRENLVIGGELFF

size: few
D: .
V: TRBV28
J: TRBJ1-1
DNA: TGTGCCAGCAGAATACGGGAGAACACTGAAGCTTTCTTT
CDR3: CASRIRENTEAFF

size: .
D: .
V: TRBV28
J: TRBJ2-2
DNA: TGTGCCAGCAGTTTATCACGGGGAGGGGAGCTGTTTTTT
CDR3: CASSLSRGGELFF

size: .
D: TRBD2
V: TRBV7-9
J: TRBJ2-3
DNA: TGTGCCAGCAGCTTAGGGCTTGGCGGGGGGGCCGTAGATACGCAGTATTTT
CDR3: CASSLGLGGGAVDTQYF

size: .
D: .
V: TRBV7-3
J: TRBJ1-1
DNA: TGTGCCAGCAGCCGACAGCAGAACACTGAAGCTTTCTTT
CDR3: CASSRQQNTEAFF

size: .
D: .
V: TRBV2
J: TRBJ2-2
DNA: TGTGCCAGCCAGCGGGCTGGGAGGCCCGGGGAGCTGTTTTTT
CDR3: CASQRAGRPGELFF

size: once
D: .
V: TRBV2
J: TRBJ1-2
DNA: TGTGCCAGCAGAAATACAGCCGCCGACCGTGGCTACACCTTC
CDR3: CASRNTAADRGYTF

size: once
D: .
V: TRBV21-1
J: TRBJ2-7
DNA: TGTGCCAGCAGCAAAACAACAGGGGATTTCTCCTACGAGCAGTACTTC
CDR3: CASSKTTGDFSYEQYF

size: .
D: .
V: TRBV7-2
J: TRBJ1-2
DNA: TGTGCCAGCAGCTTAGTGCCCAGACAGGCCCCCTATGGCTACACCTTC
CDR3: CASSLVPRQAPYGYTF

size: .
D: .
V: TRBV7-3
J: TRBJ2-7
DNA: TGTGCCAGCAGCCCCTCCCCCCGGCAGGGCCACGAGCAGTACTTC
CDR3: CASSPSPRQGHEQYF

size: .
D: TRBD2
V: TRBV5-5
J: TRBJ2-5
DNA: TGTGCCAGCAGCCGACTAGCGGGGTTTCGAGAGACCCAGTACTTC
CDR3: CASSRLAGFRETQYF

size: .
D: .
V: TRBV19
J: TRBJ1-1
DNA: TGTGCCAGTAGTATAAGTCGGGGCACTGAAGCTTTCTTT
CDR3: CASSISRGTEAFF

size: .
D: TRBD1
V: TRBV5-6
J: TRBJ2-1
DNA: TGTGCCAGCAGCTCATCTATCCCGCACCCGGGACAGGGGTACAATGAGCAGTTCTTC
CDR3: CASSSSIPHPGQGYNEQFF

size: .
D: TRBD1
V: TRBV3-1/TRBV3-2
J: TRBJ1-2
DNA: TGTGCCAGCAGTCAAGCCTGGGGACAGGAATTTGGCTATGGCTACACCTTC
CDR3: CASSQAWGQEFGYGYTF

size: .
D: .
V: TRBV29-1
J: TRBJ2-3
DNA: TGCAGCCCGAGCACAGATACGCAGTATTTT
CDR3: CSPSTDTQYF

size: .
D: TRBD1
V: TRBV3-1/TRBV3-2
J: TRBJ1-6
DNA: TGTGCCAGCAGACCTACAGGGGGCCCGGAGAGCTCCTATAATTCACCCCTCCACTTT
CDR3: CASRPTGGPESSYNSPLHF